Sequencing of this T cell receptor (beta chain) was carried out in a study of identical twins. Using its own MiXCR run on the 5' RACE reads, TCRdb lists one record per CDR3 protein. The sample consists of a few hundred thousand distinct CDR3 sequences, approximately 8.7% of them appearing once. The sample was naive T cells sorted from blood. The receptor's source is a woman between 50 and 59 years old in good health.

The CDR3 reads CASSVGLAGNTGELFF. The CDR3 DNA is TGTGCCAGCAGCGTAGGCCTAGCGGGAAACACCGGGGAGCTGTTTTTT. The chain links TRBV9 to TRBJ2-2, with 9 bases matching TRBD2. V lost 0 bases to trimming and J lost 2 bases; unmatched junction nucleotides: 2. CDR1 SGDLS and CDR2 YYNGEE come from the germline V gene. The CDR3 contains 16 residues.